The 2 T cell receptor beta chains presented below share a single source sample, sequenced in a study of blood T cell repertoires in COVID-19. Profiled with immunoSEQ multiplex PCR; TCRdb holds only in-frame clones, not every one. The data contain 180,000 or so clones, roughly 88% of them singletons. Sequences were obtained from peripheral blood. Every receptor here comes from a woman aged 25 to 39 with acute or convalescent COVID-19.

The rearrangement links TRBV9 to TRBJ2-4; 11 positions agree with TRBD2. Germline V lookup: CDR1 SGDLS, CDR2 YYNGEE. This CDR3 region has 16 residues. V was pared by 4 bases and J by 3 bases, with 6 bases of the junction left unmatched. CDR3 in DNA: TGTGCCAGCAGCCAAAAGGGACTAGCGGACAAAAACATTCAGTACTTC. Translation gives CASSQKGLADKNIQYF.

V usage is TRBV20-1 and J usage is TRBJ1-6, with a possible D match to TRBD1 (5 bases). The V gene's germline CDR1 is DFQATT and CDR2 SNEGSKA (reference sequence). V lost 3 bases and J lost 10, with 13 bases in between. The CDR3 loop spans 13 amino acids. CDR3 protein: CSASTVGGSPLHF. The CDR3 DNA is TGCAGTGCTAGTACGGTGGGGGGATCACCCCTCCACTTT.